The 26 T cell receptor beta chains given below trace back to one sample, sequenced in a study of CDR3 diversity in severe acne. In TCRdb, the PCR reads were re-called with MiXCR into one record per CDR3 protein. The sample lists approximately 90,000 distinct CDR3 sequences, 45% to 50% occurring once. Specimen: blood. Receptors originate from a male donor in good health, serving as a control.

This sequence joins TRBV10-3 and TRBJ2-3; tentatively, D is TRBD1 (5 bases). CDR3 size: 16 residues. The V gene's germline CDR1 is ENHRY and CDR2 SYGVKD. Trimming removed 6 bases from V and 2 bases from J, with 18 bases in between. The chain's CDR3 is CAIRSGATANTDTQYF. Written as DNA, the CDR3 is TGTGCCATCAGATCAGGCGCGACAGCGAACACAGATACGCAGTATTTT.

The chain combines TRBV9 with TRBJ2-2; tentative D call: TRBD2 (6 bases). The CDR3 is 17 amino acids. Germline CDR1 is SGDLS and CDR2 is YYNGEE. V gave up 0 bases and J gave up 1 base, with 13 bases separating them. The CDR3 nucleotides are TGTGCCAGCAGCGTAGGATCTTGGGGAGGGAACACCGGGGAGCTGTTTTTT. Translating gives CASSVGSWGGNTGELFF.

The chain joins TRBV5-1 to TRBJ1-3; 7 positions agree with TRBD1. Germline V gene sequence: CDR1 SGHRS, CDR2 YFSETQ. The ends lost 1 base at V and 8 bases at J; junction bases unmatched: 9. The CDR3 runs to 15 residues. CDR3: CASSLTGDRGYTIYF. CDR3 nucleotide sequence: TGCGCCAGCAGCTTGACAGGGGACCGTGGCTACACCATATATTTT.

The CDR3: CASSQDRAVSGGYTF. Here the CDR3 DNA reads TGCGCCAGCAGCCAAGATAGGGCAGTATCAGGCGGCTACACCTTC. The chain links TRBV4-1 to TRBJ1-2; no clear D. The V and J ends lost 0 bases and 8 bases respectively, with 16 bases between them. The CDR3 length is 15 residues. CDR1 is MGHRA and CDR2 is YSYEKL in the germline V gene.

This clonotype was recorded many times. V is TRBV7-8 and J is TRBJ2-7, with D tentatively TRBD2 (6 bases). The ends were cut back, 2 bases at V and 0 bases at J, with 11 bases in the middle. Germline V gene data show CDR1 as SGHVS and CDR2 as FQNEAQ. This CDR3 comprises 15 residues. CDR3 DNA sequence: TGTGCCAGCAGCTTATCCTCGGGAGTCTCCTACGAGCAGTACTTC. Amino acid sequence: CASSLSSGVSYEQYF.

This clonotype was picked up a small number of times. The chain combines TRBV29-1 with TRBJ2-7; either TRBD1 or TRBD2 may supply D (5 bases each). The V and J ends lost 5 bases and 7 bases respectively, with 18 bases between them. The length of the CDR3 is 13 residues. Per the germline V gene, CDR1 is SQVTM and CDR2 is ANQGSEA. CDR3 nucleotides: TGCAGCGTTACGCAGGGCAAGGAGCGGGAGCAGTACTTC. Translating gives CSVTQGKEREQYF.

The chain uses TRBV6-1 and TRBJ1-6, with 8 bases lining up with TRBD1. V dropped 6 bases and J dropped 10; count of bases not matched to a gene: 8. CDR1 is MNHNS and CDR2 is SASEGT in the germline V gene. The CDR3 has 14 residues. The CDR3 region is CASRGGRGQSPLHF. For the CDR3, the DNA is TGTGCCAGCAGAGGGGGCAGGGGGCAATCACCCCTCCACTTT.

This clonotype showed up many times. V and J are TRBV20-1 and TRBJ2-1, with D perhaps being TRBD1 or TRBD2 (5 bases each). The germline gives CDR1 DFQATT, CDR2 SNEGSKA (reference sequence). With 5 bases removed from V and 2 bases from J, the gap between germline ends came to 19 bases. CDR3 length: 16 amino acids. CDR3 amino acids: CSAPFVRGNPYNEQFF. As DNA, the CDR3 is TGCAGTGCTCCGTTCGTTCGGGGCAACCCCTACAATGAGCAGTTCTTC.

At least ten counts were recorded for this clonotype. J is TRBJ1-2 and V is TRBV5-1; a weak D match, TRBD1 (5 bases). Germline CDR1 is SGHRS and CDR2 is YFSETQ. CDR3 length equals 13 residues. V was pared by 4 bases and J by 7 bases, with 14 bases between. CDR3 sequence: CASSPDGTGGYTF. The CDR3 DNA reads TGCGCCAGCAGCCCTGACGGGACGGGTGGCTACACCTTC. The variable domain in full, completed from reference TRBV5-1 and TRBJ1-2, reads KAGVTQTPRYLIKTRGQQVTLSCSPISGHRSVSWYQQTPGQGLQFLFEYFSETQRNKGNFPGRFSGRQFSNSRSEMNVSTLELGDSALYLCASSPDGTGGYTFGSGTRLTVV.

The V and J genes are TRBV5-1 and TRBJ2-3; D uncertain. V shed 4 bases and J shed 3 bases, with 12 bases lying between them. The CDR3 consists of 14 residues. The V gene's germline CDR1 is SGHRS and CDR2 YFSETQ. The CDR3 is CASSLMARTDTQYF. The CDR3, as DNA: TGCGCCAGCAGCCTGATGGCACGGACAGATACGCAGTATTTT.

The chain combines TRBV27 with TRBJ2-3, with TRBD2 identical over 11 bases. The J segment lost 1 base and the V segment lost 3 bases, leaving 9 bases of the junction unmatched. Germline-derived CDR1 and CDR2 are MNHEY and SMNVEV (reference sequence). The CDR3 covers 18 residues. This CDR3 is CASSFYPTTSGGTDTQYF. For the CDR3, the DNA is TGTGCCAGCAGTTTTTACCCCACGACTAGCGGGGGCACAGATACGCAGTATTTT.

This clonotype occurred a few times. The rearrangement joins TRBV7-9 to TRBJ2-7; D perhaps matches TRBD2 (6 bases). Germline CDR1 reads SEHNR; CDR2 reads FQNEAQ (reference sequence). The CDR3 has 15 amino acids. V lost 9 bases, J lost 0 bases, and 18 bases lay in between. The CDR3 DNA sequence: TGTGCCAGTAGCCGACTAGACAGTAACTCCTACGAGCAGTACTTC. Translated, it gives CASSRLDSNSYEQYF.

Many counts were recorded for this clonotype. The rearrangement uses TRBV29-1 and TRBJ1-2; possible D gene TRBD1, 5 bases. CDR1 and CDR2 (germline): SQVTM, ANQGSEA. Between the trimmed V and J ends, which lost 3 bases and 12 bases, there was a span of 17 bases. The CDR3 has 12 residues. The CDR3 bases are TGCAGCGTTGAGTCGGGGGAGGCTTTCAACACCTTC. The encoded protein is CSVESGEAFNTF.

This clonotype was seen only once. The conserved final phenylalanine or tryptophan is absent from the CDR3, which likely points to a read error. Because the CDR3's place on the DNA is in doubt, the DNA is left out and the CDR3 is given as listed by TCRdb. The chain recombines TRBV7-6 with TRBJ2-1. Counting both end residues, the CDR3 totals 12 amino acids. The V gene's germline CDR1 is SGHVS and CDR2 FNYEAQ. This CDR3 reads CASSQRGNEQEL.

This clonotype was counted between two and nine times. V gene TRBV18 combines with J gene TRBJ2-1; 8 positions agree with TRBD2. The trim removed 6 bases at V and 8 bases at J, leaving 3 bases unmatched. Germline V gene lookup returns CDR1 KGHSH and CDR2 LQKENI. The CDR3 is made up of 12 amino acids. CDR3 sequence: CASSEAGDEQFF. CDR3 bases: TGTGCCAGCTCGGAAGCGGGAGATGAGCAGTTCTTC. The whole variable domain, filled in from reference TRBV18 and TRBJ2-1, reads NAGVMQNPRHLVRRRGQEARLRCSPMKGHSHVYWYRQLPEEGLKFMVYLQKENIIDESGMPKERFSAEFPKEGPSILRIQQVVRGDSAAYFCASSEAGDEQFFGPGTRLTVL.

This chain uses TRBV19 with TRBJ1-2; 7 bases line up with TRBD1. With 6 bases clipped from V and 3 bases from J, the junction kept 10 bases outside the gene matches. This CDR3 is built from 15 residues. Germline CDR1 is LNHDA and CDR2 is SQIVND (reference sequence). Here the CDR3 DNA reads TGTGCCAGTAGCCCTATTCCAGGGGGGGACTATGGCTACACCTTC. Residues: CASSPIPGGDYGYTF.

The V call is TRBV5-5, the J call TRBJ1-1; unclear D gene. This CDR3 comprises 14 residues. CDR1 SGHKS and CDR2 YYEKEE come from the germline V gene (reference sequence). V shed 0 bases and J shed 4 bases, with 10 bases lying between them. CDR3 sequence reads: CASSLAVLGTEAFF. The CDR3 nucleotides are TGTGCCAGCAGCTTGGCAGTACTCGGCACTGAAGCTTTCTTT.

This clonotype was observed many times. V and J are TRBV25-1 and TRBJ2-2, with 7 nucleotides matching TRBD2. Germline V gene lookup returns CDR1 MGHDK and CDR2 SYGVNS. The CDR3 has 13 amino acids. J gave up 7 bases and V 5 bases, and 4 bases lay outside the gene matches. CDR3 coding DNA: TGTGCCAGCAGTATTACTAGCGACGGGGAGCTGTTTTTT. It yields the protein CASSITSDGELFF.

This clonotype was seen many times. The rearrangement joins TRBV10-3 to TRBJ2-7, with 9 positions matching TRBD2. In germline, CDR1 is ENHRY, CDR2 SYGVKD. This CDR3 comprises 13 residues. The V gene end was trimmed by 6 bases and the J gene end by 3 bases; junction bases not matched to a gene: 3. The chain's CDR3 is CAIRGSGSYEQYF. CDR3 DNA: TGTGCCATCAGAGGTAGCGGGAGCTACGAGCAGTACTTC.

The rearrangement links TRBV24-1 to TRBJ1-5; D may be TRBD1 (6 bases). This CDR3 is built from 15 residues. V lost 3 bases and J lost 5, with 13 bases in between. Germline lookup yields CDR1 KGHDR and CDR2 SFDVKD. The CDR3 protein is CATSDPRRGDQPQHF. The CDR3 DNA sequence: TGTGCCACCAGTGATCCCCGCAGGGGAGATCAGCCCCAGCATTTT.

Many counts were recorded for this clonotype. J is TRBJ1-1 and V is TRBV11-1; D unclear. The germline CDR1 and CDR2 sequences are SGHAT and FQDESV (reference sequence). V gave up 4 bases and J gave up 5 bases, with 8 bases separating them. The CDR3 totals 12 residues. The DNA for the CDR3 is TGTGCCAGCAGCTGGCAAGAGACTGAAGCTTTCTTT. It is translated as CASSWQETEAFF. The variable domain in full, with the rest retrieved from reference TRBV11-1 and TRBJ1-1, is EAEVAQSPRYKITEKSQAVAFWCDPISGHATLYWYRQILGQGPELLVQFQDESVVDDSQLPKDRFSAERLKGVDSTLKIQPAELGDSAMYLCASSWQETEAFFGQGTRLTVV.

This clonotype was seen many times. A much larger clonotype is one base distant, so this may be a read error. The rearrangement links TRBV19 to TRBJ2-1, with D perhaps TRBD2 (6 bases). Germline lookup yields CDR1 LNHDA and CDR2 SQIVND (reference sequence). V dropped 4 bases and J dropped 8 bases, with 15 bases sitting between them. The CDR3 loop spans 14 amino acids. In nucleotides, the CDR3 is TGTGCCAGTAGTAGCGCACCTGGAGGGGATGAGCAGTTCTTC. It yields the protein CASSSAPGGDEQFF.

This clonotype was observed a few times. CDR3 sequence: CSAAKGQDEQYF. CDR3 DNA sequence: TGCAGCGCCGCTAAGGGGCAAGACGAGCAGTACTTC. The rearrangement links TRBV29-1 to TRBJ2-7; a weak D match, TRBD1 (5 bases). The CDR3 spans 12 residues. V shed 7 bases and J shed 5 bases, with 15 bases lying between them. Germline values: CDR1 SQVTM, CDR2 ANQGSEA.

The CDR3 spells CASPPGSYNEQFF. CDR3 in DNA: TGTGCCAGCCCCCCGGGGTCCTACAATGAGCAGTTCTTC. V and J are TRBV12-3 or TRBV12-4 and TRBJ2-1; TRBD2 might be the D (5 bases). Trimming took off 8 bases at V and 1 base at J, with 9 bases between the two ends. This CDR3 spans 13 amino acids.

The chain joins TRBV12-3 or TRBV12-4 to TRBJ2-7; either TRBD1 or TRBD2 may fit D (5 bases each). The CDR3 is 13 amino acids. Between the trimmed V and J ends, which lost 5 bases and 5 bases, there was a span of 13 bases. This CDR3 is CASSTGRVNEQYF. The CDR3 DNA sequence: TGTGCCAGCAGTACGGGACGGGTCAACGAGCAGTACTTC.

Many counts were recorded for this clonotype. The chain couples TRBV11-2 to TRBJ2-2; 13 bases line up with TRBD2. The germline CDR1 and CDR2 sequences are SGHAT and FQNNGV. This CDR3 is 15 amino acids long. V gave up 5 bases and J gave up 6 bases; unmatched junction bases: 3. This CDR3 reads CASSPGTSGAGELFF. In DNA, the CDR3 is TGTGCCAGCAGCCCCGGGACTAGCGGGGCCGGGGAGCTGTTTTTT.